This is a list of T cell receptor beta chains from one sample in a study of blood T cell repertoires in COVID-19. Method: immunoSEQ multiplex PCR; TCRdb's copy keeps in-frame clones and lacks some. The sample has more than 150,000 clones, approximately 86% seen once. The specimen was peripheral blood. The receptors derive from a man aged 40-55 years with active or convalescent COVID-19. Both conserved end residues are part of each CDR3. A D gene is named only where the DNA matches it firmly. Where a row states a size, it is once, few, many or the class of an expanded clone; other rows omit it.

j_gene | d_gene | v_gene | abundance | CDR3nt | CDR3aa
TRBJ2-6 | . | TRBV27 | . | TGTGCCAGCAGTTTATCGTCTCCCCGGGGGACAGCCTCTGGGGCCAACGTCCTGACTTTC | CASSLSSPRGTASGANVLTF
TRBJ1-6 | TRBD1 | TRBV6-2/TRBV6-3 | . | TGTGCCAGCAGTCCCCTCGGGACAGGGTGGCGATCACCCCTCCACTTT | CASSPLGTGWRSPLHF
TRBJ2-7 | . | TRBV10-1 | . | TGCGCCAGCAGTGAGGGGGTAGGGACACCCCGATACGAGCAGTACTTC | CASSEGVGTPRYEQYF
TRBJ2-2 | TRBD2 | TRBV6-4 | . | TGTGCCAGCAGTGACTCTGCGGGGGGGCCTAACACCGGGGAGCTGTTTTTT | CASSDSAGGPNTGELFF
TRBJ2-7 | TRBD2 | TRBV27 | . | TGTGCCAGCAGTGGACGGACTAGCGGGGGCGACGAGCAGTACTTC | CASSGRTSGGDEQYF
TRBJ2-5 | . | TRBV5-1 | . | TGCGCCAGCAGCTTGGGTTCCGGGAGACAAGAGACCCAGTACTTC | CASSLGSGRQETQYF
TRBJ2-3 | TRBD1 | TRBV5-1 | . | TGCGCCAGCAGCTTGACAGGGGGACTCACAGATACGCAGTATTTT | CASSLTGGLTDTQYF
TRBJ1-5 | TRBD1 | TRBV4-1 | . | TGCGCCAGCAGCCATAACTGGTTGGGACAGGGGGTGGAACACTCCAATCAGCCCCAGCATTTT | CASSHNWLGQGVEHSNQPQHF
TRBJ2-2 | . | TRBV24-1 | . | TGTGCCACCAGTAGGGGACAGAACACCGGGGAGCTGTTTTTT | CATSRGQNTGELFF
TRBJ1-1 | . | TRBV7-9 | . | TGTGCCAGCAGCTTTCAGGGGAACACTGAAGCTTTCTTT | CASSFQGNTEAFF
TRBJ1-2 | . | TRBV29-1 | . | TGCAGCGTTGACCCCAGTGATGGCTACACCTTC | CSVDPSDGYTF
TRBJ1-4 | . | TRBV30 | . | TGTGCCTGGACTGGGCAGGCTGCAACTAATGAAAAACTGTTTTTT | CAWTGQAATNEKLFF
TRBJ2-7 | . | TRBV5-5 | . | TGTGCCAGCAGCTTGGAGTCAGGGTATTACGAGCAGTACTTC | CASSLESGYYEQYF
TRBJ1-6 | . | TRBV27 | . | TGTGCCAGCAGTTTTTGGAGCTCCTATAATTCACCCCTCCACTTT | CASSFWSSYNSPLHF
TRBJ1-2 | TRBD1 | TRBV19 | . | TGTGCCAGTACCCACCGGGACAGACCCTATGGCTACACCTTC | CASTHRDRPYGYTF
TRBJ1-5 | TRBD1 | TRBV27 | . | TGTGCCAGCAGTTCCTCGACAGGGTTCGGTCAGCCCCAGCATTTT | CASSSSTGFGQPQHF
TRBJ2-5 | TRBD2 | TRBV7-2 | . | TGTGCCAGCAGCTTACTAGCGGGGGACGCGGAGACCCAGTACTTC | CASSLLAGDAETQYF
TRBJ1-4 | . | TRBV4-1 | few | TGCGCCAGCAGCCAAGATCAGACAACTAATGAAAAACTGTTTTTT | CASSQDQTTNEKLFF
TRBJ2-3 | . | TRBV7-9 | . | TGTGCCAGCAGCTCCGACATGACAGATACGCAGTATTTT | CASSSDMTDTQYF
TRBJ2-3 | TRBD1 | TRBV24-1 | . | TGTGCCACCAGTGATGGACAGGGGAGGACAGATACGCAGTATTTT | CATSDGQGRTDTQYF
TRBJ2-2 | TRBD2 | TRBV13 | many | TGTGCCAGCAGCCCCGGGGGGGCGGACACCGGGGAGCTGTTTTTT | CASSPGGADTGELFF
TRBJ2-3 | TRBD2 | TRBV7-2 | . | TGTGCCAGCAGCTATTGGGGACTAGCGGCTAATAATGGAGATACGCAGTATTTT | CASSYWGLAANNGDTQYF
TRBJ2-7 | . | TRBV29-1 | . | TGCAGCGTGGAGGGGGCGCAGCTAGATACCTACGAGCAGTACTTC | CSVEGAQLDTYEQYF
TRBJ2-3 | . | TRBV28 | once | TGTGCCAGCAGTCAAATCCCCGGACTGCAGTATTTT | CASSQIPGLQYF
TRBJ1-1 | . | TRBV11-3 | . | TGTGCCAGCAGCTTTACCAGGGGCACTGAAGCTTTCTTT | CASSFTRGTEAFF
TRBJ2-1 | . | TRBV6-5 | . | TGTGCCAGCAGTTGGGGCGTTCCGGATGAGCAGTTCTTC | CASSWGVPDEQFF
TRBJ1-2 | . | TRBV19 | . | TGTGCCTCTTCGCCGGACCCGGGGGGCTACACCTTC | CASSPDPGGYTF
TRBJ2-1 | TRBD2 | TRBV11-2 | once | TGTGCCAGCAGCTTAGGGGGACTAGCGGGGAATGAGCAGTTCTTC | CASSLGGLAGNEQFF
TRBJ2-2 | . | TRBV29-1 | . | TGCAGCGTTGGGTCCAGGGTAGGGACCGGGGAGCTGTTTTTT | CSVGSRVGTGELFF
TRBJ2-5 | TRBD2 | TRBV7-9 | . | TGTGCCAGCAGCCTAAGGACTAGCGGGGTGGAGACCCAGTACTTC | CASSLRTSGVETQYF
TRBJ2-5 | TRBD2 | TRBV5-1 | few | TGCGCCAGCAGCTTGACTAGCGCGGAGACCCAGTACTTC | CASSLTSAETQYF
TRBJ2-7 | . | TRBV12-3/TRBV12-4 | . | TGTGCCAGCACCTCCAGCTCCTACGAGCAGTACTTC | CASTSSSYEQYF
TRBJ2-7 | TRBD1 | TRBV7-2 | . | TGTGCCAGCAGCTTACGACAGGGACCCTACGAGCAGTACTTC | CASSLRQGPYEQYF
TRBJ1-1 | . | TRBV6-5 | . | TGTGCCAGCAGCCCCAACAGGGTTGAAGCTTTCTTT | CASSPNRVEAFF
TRBJ1-3 | . | TRBV25-1 | . | TGTGCCAGCAGTGTTCAGGGATCAGACACCATATATTTT | CASSVQGSDTIYF
TRBJ2-1 | TRBD1 | TRBV19 | . | TGTGCCAGTAGTGACAGGGACAGGGGGAGCGATGAGCAGTTCTTC | CASSDRDRGSDEQFF
TRBJ2-7 | . | TRBV7-8 | once | TGTGCCAGCAGCCCAGGTCCTAATTCCTACGAGCAGTACTTC | CASSPGPNSYEQYF
TRBJ1-5 | TRBD1 | TRBV7-8 | . | TGTGCCAGCAGCAGGGACAGGGGACAGCCCCAGCATTTT | CASSRDRGQPQHF
TRBJ2-3 | . | TRBV29-1 | . | TGCAGCGTTGATTCCGGCGGGGCCATCACAGATACGCAGTATTTT | CSVDSGGAITDTQYF
TRBJ1-3 | TRBD1 | TRBV2 | . | TGTGCCAGCAGCGACGGACAGGGATCTGGAAACACCATATATTTT | CASSDGQGSGNTIYF
TRBJ1-1 | . | TRBV28 | . | TGTGCCAGCAGTTCAGAAGGGGCAGAGAACACTGAAGCTTTCTTT | CASSSEGAENTEAFF
TRBJ1-2 | . | TRBV6-2/TRBV6-3 | . | TGTGCCAGCAGTATACAGGGATCCTATGGCTACACCTTC | CASSIQGSYGYTF
TRBJ1-5 | . | TRBV6-2/TRBV6-3 | . | TGTGCCAGCAGTCAGGACATAGATCAGCCCCAGCATTTT | CASSQDIDQPQHF
TRBJ1-2 | . | TRBV2 | . | TGTGCCAGCAGGGAACAGGGTATATTAGGCTACACCTTC | CASREQGILGYTF
TRBJ2-3 | TRBD2 | TRBV28 | . | TGTGCCAGCAGTTCGCACCAGGGACTAGCGGGTGGTGCAGATACGCAGTATTTT | CASSSHQGLAGGADTQYF
TRBJ1-2 | . | TRBV30 | . | TGTGCCTGGAGTCGCGGACATGTGTATGGCTACACCTTC | CAWSRGHVYGYTF
TRBJ1-2 | . | TRBV11-2 | . | TGTGCCAGCAGCATACAGGGTGGTGGCTACACCTTC | CASSIQGGGYTF